These T cell receptor beta chains were read from a single sample in a study of technical replicates of blood from a handful of donors. Produced via immunoSEQ multiplex PCR; TCRdb's table is partial and in-frame only. The repertoire consists of 65,000 to 80,000 clones, with 85% to 95% occurring once and the leading ten covering more than 0.3%. Sequenced material: T cells isolated from PBMCs. These receptors were collected from a human donor in good health. Each CDR3 is given without its conserved first and last residue.

CDR3 length	V gene	J gene	CDR3 protein
14	TRBV6-5	TRBJ2-1	ASSYSTGDDYNEQF
13	TRBV5-8	TRBJ1-2	ASSFGTGGVYGYT
13	TRBV6-5	TRBJ2-2	ASSYSVRWAGELF
11	TRBV19	TRBJ1-2	ASSWDRKQGYT
13	TRBV7-2	TRBJ2-3	ASSSSGDRADTQY
13	TRBV28	TRBJ1-1	ASSLIQQGGTEAF
13	TRBV5-4	TRBJ1-5	ANPRGAYSNQPQH
9	TRBV6-6	TRBJ2-3	ATRGIDTQY
14	TRBV11-2	TRBJ2-3	ASSLTSGIASDTQY
12	TRBV15	TRBJ1-5	ATSRLRDNQPQH
13	TRBV5-1	TRBJ2-5	ASSFQTSGQETQY
12	TRBV19	TRBJ2-3	ASLPRDKTDTQY
13	TRBV5-4	TRBJ2-3	ASSLDFTSTDTQY
11	TRBV28	TRBJ2-7	ASSPPGQGFQY
12	TRBV10-2	TRBJ1-1	ASSVRHSNTEAF
11	TRBV4-2	TRBJ1-2	ATLGQPNYGYT
14	TRBV5-1	TRBJ1-2	ASSLAEGQGMGGYT
11	TRBV19	TRBJ1-5	ASRGTGTQPQH
11	TRBV6-5	TRBJ1-2	ASSYSRGYGYT
11	TRBV7-2	TRBJ1-3	ASSLLLGNTIY
9	TRBV6-1	TRBJ2-5	ASSLQETQY
9	TRBV6-5	TRBJ1-2	ASDSLYGYT
14	TRBV18	TRBJ1-5	ASSPQDRGGNQPQH
11	TRBV29-1	TRBJ2-7	SVEQGARYEQY
12	TRBV7-9	TRBJ2-7	ASSSSGRPYEQY
12	TRBV19	TRBJ2-1	ASTEQGKMNEQF
12	TRBV6-5	TRBJ2-7	ASRQTRIPYEQY
10	TRBV29-1	TRBJ2-1	SVEDRVDEQF
11	TRBV5-8	TRBJ2-7	ASSLDITYEQY
11	TRBV19	TRBJ2-5	ASRHRDRETQY
12	TRBV30	TRBJ2-7	AWSRTGIGYEQY
9	TRBV20-1	TRBJ1-2	SARMDSNYT
16	TRBV7-2	TRBJ2-5	ASSLVVTSGRPMETQY
12	TRBV4-2	TRBJ1-2	ASKLGSGFDGYT
10	TRBV4-1	TRBJ1-5	ASSQGAGPQH
10	TRBV6-5	TRBJ2-7	ASGASGYEQY
14	TRBV5-1	TRBJ2-3	ASSLVYSIGADTQY
14	TRBV27	TRBJ1-2	ASSPHHLDREYGYT
13	TRBV6-1	TRBJ1-5	ASSEDWNSNQPQH
13	TRBV19	TRBJ1-1	ASSILAGGTTEAF
10	TRBV6-5	TRBJ2-2	ASSFGTGELF
13	TRBV30	TRBJ2-7	AWSLSGKTMGEQY
13	TRBV6-1	TRBJ1-3	ASRWWQGDGNTIY
12	TRBV9	TRBJ2-7	ASSPGLAGYEQY
12	TRBV5-1	TRBJ1-4	ASSSGTDNEKLF
10	TRBV11-3	TRBJ2-2	ASSFLSGELF